Shown below are 13 T cell receptor beta chains from a single sample sequenced in a study of preoperative IRX-2 immunotherapy in early breast cancer. Treatment given: preoperative locoregional IRX-2 cytokine immunotherapy. TCRdb's copy holds only in-frame clones and misses some; the assay was immunoSEQ multiplex PCR. The sample lists about 24,000 clones; 70% to 90% were seen once. Sequencing was performed on tumor tissue, taken after IRX-2 immunotherapy. These TCRs come from a human donor with breast cancer.

The J gene is TRBJ1-6, the V gene TRBV2; maybe TRBD1 (5 bases). With 4 bases removed from V and 10 bases from J, the gap between germline ends came to 20 bases. CDR1 SNHLY and CDR2 FYNNEI come from the germline V gene. The CDR3 length is 16 residues. CDR3 sequence (DNA): TGTGCCAGCAGTGTCTCCGGTGGGGGAAACGGCTCACCCCTCCACTTT. Translation: CASSVSGGGNGSPLHF.

The gene calls are TRBV5-1 and TRBJ2-1, with D uncertain. With 2 bases removed from V and 6 bases from J, the gap between germline ends came to 6 bases. The CDR3 spans 12 residues. The V gene's germline CDR1 is SGHRS and CDR2 YFSETQ. The CDR3 reads CASSFEVNEQFF. In DNA, the CDR3 is TGCGCCAGCAGCTTTGAAGTCAATGAGCAGTTCTTC.

The chain joins TRBV5-4 to TRBJ1-2, with no clear D. Germline CDR1 and CDR2: SGHNT and YYREEE (reference sequence). Trimming shortened V by 2 bases and J by 2 bases, and 7 bases separated the two germline ends. The CDR3 runs 13 residues. In DNA, the CDR3 is TGTGCCAGCAGCTTAGGAGGCAACTATGGCTACACCTTC. Translation gives CASSLGGNYGYTF.

The chain couples TRBV15 to TRBJ1-4; TRBD1 matches at 7 bases. CDR1 and CDR2 from the germline V gene are LNHNV and YYDKDF (reference sequence). CDR3 length equals 16 residues. Unmatched junction bases numbered 9, after V lost 0 bases and J lost 8 bases. The CDR3 nucleotides read TGTGCCACCAGCAGAGATTCCAGGGGGGGGAGCGAAAAACTGTTTTTT. Translation: CATSRDSRGGSEKLFF.

The chain recombines TRBV19 with TRBJ2-5; 9 nucleotides match TRBD2. This CDR3 has 13 residues. In germline, CDR1 is LNHDA, CDR2 SQIVND (reference sequence). J was trimmed by 5 bases and V by 5 bases; bases with no gene match: 3. The CDR3 protein is CASSAGGRETQYF. CDR3 nucleotides: TGTGCCAGTAGTGCGGGGGGGCGTGAGACCCAGTACTTC. Full variable domain (outside the CDR3, taken from reference TRBV19 and TRBJ2-5): DGGITQSPKYLFRKEGQNVTLSCEQNLNHDAMYWYRQDPGQGLRLIYYSQIVNDFQKGDIAEGYSVSREKKESFPLTVTSAQKNPTAFYLCASSAGGRETQYFGPGTRLLVL.

This clone is medium-sized (0.01 to 0.1%). This sequence joins TRBV28 and TRBJ1-5, with D tentatively TRBD1 (5 bases). The CDR3 has 14 residues. V was clipped by 6 bases and J by 3 bases, with 12 bases between them. The V gene's germline CDR1 is MDHEN and CDR2 SYDVKM. The CDR3 is CASRLQVFNQPQHF. In DNA, the CDR3 is TGTGCCAGCAGGTTACAGGTATTCAATCAGCCCCAGCATTTT.

The chain employs TRBV5-1 and TRBJ1-1, with D possibly matching TRBD1 (5 bases). Germline values: CDR1 SGHRS, CDR2 YFSETQ. The V and J ends lost 4 bases and 1 base respectively, with 11 bases between them. This CDR3 is built from 14 residues. CDR3 region: CASSPGLKNTEAFF. The CDR3 DNA is TGCGCCAGCAGCCCGGGACTGAAGAACACTGAAGCTTTCTTT.

The rearrangement uses TRBV10-1 and TRBJ2-2, with D unclear. The CDR3 extends over 14 amino acids. Germline loops: CDR1 WNHNN, CDR2 SYGVQD (reference sequence). Trimming took off 11 bases at V and 0 bases at J, with 13 bases between the two ends. The CDR3 nucleotides are TGCGCCGGGCTGGCAAGAACGAACACCGGGGAGCTGTTTTTT. Protein: CAGLARTNTGELFF.

The CDR3 sequence is CAITTGQGALGGYTF. As DNA, the CDR3 is TGTGCCATCACCACGGGACAGGGGGCTCTCGGTGGCTACACCTTC. The chain is built from TRBV10-3 and TRBJ1-2; 12 nucleotides line up with TRBD1. The CDR3 loop spans 15 amino acids. Germline trimming cut 7 bases from V and 7 bases from J; bases unmatched to any gene: 10. Germline values: CDR1 ENHRY, CDR2 SYGVKD.

The chain is built from TRBV6-1 and TRBJ1-1, with TRBD1 matching 8 bases. The V and J ends lost 6 bases and 7 bases, in that order; junction bases with no gene match: 13. The CDR3 has 15 residues. CDR1 is MNHNS, CDR2 SASEGT, per germline. CDR3 amino acids: CASSAASPGTGEAFF. CDR3 sequence (DNA): TGTGCCAGCAGCGCCGCTTCACCCGGGACAGGTGAAGCTTTCTTT.

The V and J genes are TRBV2 and TRBJ2-5; D is unclear. The germline gives CDR1 SNHLY, CDR2 FYNNEI. Trimming took off 2 bases at V and 7 bases at J, with 5 bases between the two ends. This CDR3 comprises 11 residues. CDR3 DNA sequence: TGTGCCAGCAGTGAATCGCGGACCCAGTACTTC. It specifies CASSESRTQYF.

This clone has just a few counts. The chain is built from TRBV30 and TRBJ1-3; possibly TRBD1 for D (5 bases). The length of the CDR3 is 12 residues. Trimming took off 4 bases at V and 2 bases at J, with 6 bases between the two ends. Germline values: CDR1 GTSNPN, CDR2 SVGIG (reference sequence). The CDR3: CAWTGTGNTIYF. Written as DNA, the CDR3 is TGTGCCTGGACAGGGACTGGAAACACCATATATTTT.

Only a few counts were recorded for this clone. The V gene is TRBV5-1, the J gene TRBJ2-7, with a possible D match to TRBD2 (5 bases). Germline V gene data show CDR1 as SGHRS and CDR2 as YFSETQ. With 1 base removed from V and 0 bases from J, the gap between germline ends came to 8 bases. The CDR3 covers 14 residues. CDR3 in amino acids: CASSLSGNSYEQYF. The CDR3 DNA reads as TGCGCCAGCAGCTTGTCGGGGAACTCCTACGAGCAGTACTTC.